These T cell receptor beta chains were read from a single sample in a study of shared clonotypes between healthy human individuals. Sequenced by immunoSEQ multiplex PCR; TCRdb stores in-frame clones only, minus some. Here the sample spans around 550,000 clones, roughly 95% being singletons. Sample: naive CD4+ T cells sorted from blood. These receptors were obtained from a woman in her 30s in good health. The CDR3 runs from the conserved cysteine through the conserved F or W. Fields, in order: D gene, clone size, V gene, J gene, CDR3 length, CDR3 protein, CDR3 DNA. A D gene is named only where the DNA matches it firmly. For some rows the clone size is stated as once, few or many, or as a class when expanded; others skip it.

D gene: -; clone size: -; V gene: TRBV4-1; J gene: TRBJ2-1; CDR3 length: 15; CDR3 protein: CASSQDPTAYNEQFF; CDR3 DNA: TGCGCCAGCAGCCAAGATCCCACAGCTTACAATGAGCAGTTCTTC
D gene: TRBD2; clone size: -; V gene: TRBV7-3; J gene: TRBJ2-7; CDR3 length: 14; CDR3 protein: CASSRTGGADEQYF; CDR3 DNA: TGTGCCAGCTCCCGGACCGGGGGGGCAGACGAGCAGTACTTC
D gene: TRBD1; clone size: -; V gene: TRBV4-1; J gene: TRBJ1-5; CDR3 length: 15; CDR3 protein: CASSQENRGLQPQHF; CDR3 DNA: TGCGCCAGCAGCCAAGAGAACAGGGGGCTTCAGCCCCAGCATTTT
D gene: -; clone size: -; V gene: TRBV7-3; J gene: TRBJ2-2; CDR3 length: 16; CDR3 protein: CASSGSRPGNTGELFF; CDR3 DNA: TGTGCCAGCAGCGGAAGTAGACCGGGAAACACCGGGGAGCTGTTTTTT
D gene: -; clone size: -; V gene: TRBV18; J gene: TRBJ2-6; CDR3 length: 16; CDR3 protein: CASSPPTFSGANVLTF; CDR3 DNA: TGTGCCAGCTCACCACCAACCTTCTCTGGGGCCAACGTCCTGACTTTC
D gene: TRBD1; clone size: -; V gene: TRBV30; J gene: TRBJ2-7; CDR3 length: 14; CDR3 protein: CAWSQQGATYEQYF; CDR3 DNA: TGTGCCTGGAGTCAACAGGGGGCTACGTACGAGCAGTACTTC
D gene: -; clone size: few; V gene: TRBV7-6; J gene: TRBJ1-1; CDR3 length: 12; CDR3 protein: CASSFRVGEAFF; CDR3 DNA: TGTGCCAGCAGCTTTCGGGTCGGTGAAGCTTTCTTT
D gene: -; clone size: -; V gene: TRBV28; J gene: TRBJ2-7; CDR3 length: 18; CDR3 protein: CASSLGPGRHFLSYEQYF; CDR3 DNA: TGTGCCAGCAGTTTGGGGCCTGGACGGCATTTCCTCTCCTACGAGCAGTACTTC
D gene: TRBD1; clone size: -; V gene: TRBV5-8; J gene: TRBJ1-1; CDR3 length: 14; CDR3 protein: CASNRGQLNTEAFF; CDR3 DNA: TGTGCCAGCAACAGGGGACAGCTGAACACTGAAGCTTTCTTT
D gene: -; clone size: -; V gene: TRBV5-1; J gene: TRBJ2-7; CDR3 length: 13; CDR3 protein: CASSYSRAGLEYF; CDR3 DNA: TGCGCCAGCAGCTACTCTAGGGCTGGTCTTGAGTACTTC
D gene: -; clone size: -; V gene: TRBV28; J gene: TRBJ1-5; CDR3 length: 15; CDR3 protein: CASSGPGGGNQPQHF; CDR3 DNA: TGTGCCAGCAGTGGGCCCGGGGGTGGCAATCAGCCCCAGCATTTT
D gene: TRBD2; clone size: -; V gene: TRBV5-5; J gene: TRBJ2-7; CDR3 length: 16; CDR3 protein: CASSRGLAGGSYEQYF; CDR3 DNA: TGTGCCAGCAGTCGAGGACTAGCGGGAGGATCCTACGAGCAGTACTTC
D gene: -; clone size: -; V gene: TRBV19; J gene: TRBJ1-4; CDR3 length: 12; CDR3 protein: CARESDSEKLFF; CDR3 DNA: TGTGCCAGGGAAAGTGATTCGGAAAAACTGTTTTTT
D gene: TRBD2; clone size: -; V gene: TRBV10-2; J gene: TRBJ2-1; CDR3 length: 15; CDR3 protein: CASSGGLAGSQEQFF; CDR3 DNA: TGCGCCAGCAGTGGAGGGCTAGCGGGAAGTCAAGAGCAGTTCTTC
D gene: -; clone size: -; V gene: TRBV19; J gene: TRBJ1-3; CDR3 length: 14; CDR3 protein: CASSEQGAGNTIYF; CDR3 DNA: TGTGCCAGTAGTGAACAAGGCGCTGGAAACACCATATATTTT
D gene: -; clone size: -; V gene: TRBV27; J gene: TRBJ2-7; CDR3 length: 13; CDR3 protein: CASNSKEEYEQYF; CDR3 DNA: TGTGCCAGCAACTCAAAGGAAGAATACGAGCAGTACTTC
D gene: TRBD2; clone size: -; V gene: TRBV28; J gene: TRBJ2-7; CDR3 length: 15; CDR3 protein: CASSGEGLNTYEQYF; CDR3 DNA: TGTGCCAGCAGCGGGGAGGGGTTGAATACCTACGAGCAGTACTTC
D gene: TRBD1; clone size: -; V gene: TRBV5-1; J gene: TRBJ2-7; CDR3 length: 14; CDR3 protein: CASSGQGSAYEQYF; CDR3 DNA: TGCGCCAGCAGCGGACAGGGGTCTGCCTACGAGCAGTACTTC
D gene: -; clone size: -; V gene: TRBV7-2; J gene: TRBJ2-2; CDR3 length: 16; CDR3 protein: CASSVTGDRGTGELFF; CDR3 DNA: TGTGCCAGCAGCGTAACAGGTGACCGTGGCACCGGGGAGCTGTTTTTT
D gene: TRBD1; clone size: -; V gene: TRBV6-5; J gene: TRBJ2-5; CDR3 length: 14; CDR3 protein: CASSPRTGWETQYF; CDR3 DNA: TGTGCCAGCAGTCCCAGGACAGGGTGGGAGACCCAGTACTTC
D gene: TRBD2; clone size: -; V gene: TRBV7-3; J gene: TRBJ2-3; CDR3 length: 16; CDR3 protein: CASSSRLAGSTDTQYF; CDR3 DNA: TGTGCCAGCAGCTCCCGACTAGCGGGTAGCACAGATACGCAGTATTTT
D gene: TRBD2; clone size: -; V gene: TRBV19; J gene: TRBJ2-2; CDR3 length: 14; CDR3 protein: CASSIPGGTGELFF; CDR3 DNA: TGTGCCAGTAGTATACCCGGGGGGACCGGGGAGCTGTTTTTT
D gene: -; clone size: -; V gene: TRBV29-1; J gene: TRBJ2-7; CDR3 length: 12; CDR3 protein: CSVGGTRYEQYF; CDR3 DNA: TGCAGCGTTGGGGGGACCCGCTACGAGCAGTACTTC
D gene: -; clone size: -; V gene: TRBV28; J gene: TRBJ1-2; CDR3 length: 15; CDR3 protein: CASSSLRTALYGYTF; CDR3 DNA: TGTGCCAGCAGCTCATTGCGGACAGCCCTCTATGGCTACACCTTC
D gene: -; clone size: -; V gene: TRBV18; J gene: TRBJ1-2; CDR3 length: 14; CDR3 protein: CASSPPGRGYGYTF; CDR3 DNA: TGTGCCAGCTCACCACCGGGCCGGGGGTATGGCTACACCTTC
D gene: -; clone size: -; V gene: TRBV5-4; J gene: TRBJ2-7; CDR3 length: 15; CDR3 protein: CASSGPGRSSYEQYF; CDR3 DNA: TGTGCCAGCAGCGGACCAGGACGGAGCTCCTACGAGCAGTACTTC
D gene: -; clone size: -; V gene: TRBV19; J gene: TRBJ2-6; CDR3 length: 15; CDR3 protein: CASSPQSSGANVLTF; CDR3 DNA: TGTGCCAGTAGTCCACAGAGCTCTGGGGCCAACGTCCTGACTTTC
D gene: TRBD1; clone size: -; V gene: TRBV13; J gene: TRBJ2-7; CDR3 length: 15; CDR3 protein: CASSFLGQGVHEQYF; CDR3 DNA: TGTGCCAGCAGCTTTCTTGGACAGGGTGTCCACGAGCAGTACTTC
D gene: -; clone size: once; V gene: TRBV6-5; J gene: TRBJ1-1; CDR3 length: 15; CDR3 protein: CASSGLGGMNTEAFF; CDR3 DNA: TGTGCCAGCAGTGGGCTAGGTGGGATGAACACTGAAGCTTTCTTT
D gene: TRBD1; clone size: -; V gene: TRBV7-9; J gene: TRBJ2-7; CDR3 length: 14; CDR3 protein: CASSLRGPPYEQYF; CDR3 DNA: TGTGCCAGCAGCTTAAGGGGGCCTCCCTACGAGCAGTACTTC